These T cell receptor beta chains were read from a single sample in a study of early T cells in non-severe SARS-CoV-2 infection. TCRdb reprocessed the 5' RACE reads with MiXCR, giving one entry per CDR3 protein. The table includes tens of thousands of distinct CDR3 sequences, approximately 5.2% detected once. The sample consisted of whole blood. These receptors originate from an adult who was a healthcare worker with PCR-confirmed SARS-CoV-2 infection or an uninfected control (not recorded which). The CDR3 runs from the conserved cysteine through the conserved F or W. The D gene is left open where the match is weak. Clone size is stated in some rows and not others, as once, few, many or a class when expanded.

TRBJ2-4	many	NA	TRBV20-1	CSAPPRGKNIQYF
TRBJ2-7	many	NA	TRBV28	CASSLRGEQYF
TRBJ1-5	many	NA	TRBV5-5	CASSLGWGRGPQHF
TRBJ2-5	NA	TRBD2	TRBV28	CASSSSGRAGETQYF
TRBJ2-7	NA	TRBD2	TRBV2	CASSVDSGSLEQYF
TRBJ2-1	NA	TRBD2	TRBV20-1	CSAPKRGPSSYNEQFF
TRBJ1-4	NA	NA	TRBV4-3	CASSQVPATNEKLFF
TRBJ2-5	few	TRBD2	TRBV7-8	CASSLEDQPGLAGVRETQYF
TRBJ2-7	many	NA	TRBV6-2/TRBV6-3	CATVRNYEQYF
TRBJ1-3	NA	TRBD1	TRBV7-6	CASSLGQGRFTGNTIYF
TRBJ2-6	NA	NA	TRBV20-1	CSVTSGANVLTF
TRBJ2-4	NA	TRBD1	TRBV28	CASSALTGGSLKNIQYF
TRBJ2-1	many	NA	TRBV27	CASRWWEGGEQFF
TRBJ2-7	many	TRBD2	TRBV19	CASSTSGMQYEQYF
TRBJ2-3	many	NA	TRBV18	CASSPLSDTQYF
TRBJ2-6	NA	NA	TRBV6-6	CASKRQSSGANVLTF
TRBJ2-2	few	TRBD1	TRBV4-3	CASSLLEGAEGGELFF
TRBJ2-5	NA	NA	TRBV5-1	CASSLLQETQYF
TRBJ1-1	few	NA	TRBV7-9	CASSPWGSAGSSAEAFF
TRBJ1-2	many	NA	TRBV7-6	CASSPLRGYTF
TRBJ2-3	many	TRBD2	TRBV18	CASSSGLAGADTQYF
TRBJ1-1	medium-sized	NA	TRBV7-9	CASSVTENTEAFF
TRBJ2-3	many	TRBD1	TRBV7-6	CASSLVGGPDTQYF
TRBJ2-2	few	NA	TRBV7-8	CASSLTGVLTGELFF
TRBJ1-5	many	TRBD1	TRBV6-1	CASSAGTDHNQPQHF
TRBJ2-1	few	TRBD2	TRBV11-2	CASSSTSGRGTNEQFF
TRBJ1-1	NA	NA	TRBV20-1	CCARKQGLAFF
TRBJ2-2	few	TRBD2	TRBV7-2	CASSPRTSGPPELFF
TRBJ2-3	NA	NA	TRBV7-8	CASSRSPGEVDTQYF
TRBJ1-2	many	NA	TRBV19	CASTSDRYGYTF
TRBJ1-1	NA	NA	TRBV7-3	CASSKTGAVEAFF
TRBJ1-1	few	TRBD1	TRBV4-3	CASSQEGQGYTEAFF
TRBJ2-3	NA	NA	TRBV15	CATSRDFDTQYF
TRBJ2-7	many	NA	TRBV28	CASSRVYQYF
TRBJ2-4	many	TRBD2	TRBV10-3	CAISEDGLAGAKNIQYF
TRBJ2-7	many	NA	TRBV18	CASSQGGSQNEQYF
TRBJ2-3	few	TRBD2	TRBV7-6	CASSRGTSADTQYF
TRBJ1-4	many	TRBD1	TRBV28	CASSSGTETNEKLFF
TRBJ1-2	few	NA	TRBV5-5	CASSLYMLTGGGYYGYTF
TRBJ1-1	NA	NA	TRBV29-1	CSVGAPPNTEAFF
TRBJ1-5	many	TRBD1	TRBV28	CARTPRPGTGSGQPQHF
TRBJ2-7	few	TRBD2	TRBV19	CASSRYPPSGLDEQYF
TRBJ2-7	few	NA	TRBV10-2	CASSGGLADTSYEQYF
TRBJ1-4	few	NA	TRBV12-3/TRBV12-4	CASSLEQINEKLFF
TRBJ2-6	few	NA	TRBV4-3	CASSQDSRVTFSGANVLTF
TRBJ1-3	few	NA	TRBV18	CASSPVSSSGNTIYF
TRBJ2-5	few	TRBD1	TRBV7-9	CASSLNDRVQETQYF
TRBJ2-7	few	NA	TRBV4-2	CASSQEGRRRYEQYF
TRBJ1-5	NA	TRBD1	TRBV28	CASSLAGGAKPQHF
TRBJ1-5	few	TRBD1	TRBV9	CASSRQGRFDQPQHF
TRBJ2-7	many	TRBD2	TRBV28	CASNSGSYEQYF
TRBJ2-1	many	NA	TRBV28	CASSFSTGLINEQFF
TRBJ1-6	many	TRBD1	TRBV11-2	CASSLGGDSNSPLHF
TRBJ1-5	many	TRBD1	TRBV7-2	CASSLQGGDQPQHF
TRBJ2-1	many	NA	TRBV11-2	CASSLDRPDQNEQFF
TRBJ2-3	many	NA	TRBV7-2	CASTLLAGGAGDTQYF
TRBJ2-1	many	NA	TRBV13	CASSLDGPNEQFF
TRBJ2-7	many	NA	TRBV20-1	CSAISGNSYEQYF
TRBJ2-3	many	TRBD1	TRBV20-1	CSAPPTGGRDTQYF